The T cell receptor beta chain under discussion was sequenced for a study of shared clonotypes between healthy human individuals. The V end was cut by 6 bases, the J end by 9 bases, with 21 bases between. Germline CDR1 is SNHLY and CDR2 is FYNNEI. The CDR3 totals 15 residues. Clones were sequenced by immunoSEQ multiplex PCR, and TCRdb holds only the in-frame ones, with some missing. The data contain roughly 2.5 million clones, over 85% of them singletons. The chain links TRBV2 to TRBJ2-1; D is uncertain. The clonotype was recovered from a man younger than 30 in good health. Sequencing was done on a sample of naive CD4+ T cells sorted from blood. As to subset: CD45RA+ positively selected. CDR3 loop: CASSSGPRGIVEQFF. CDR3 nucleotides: TGTGCCAGCAGCTCCGGACCACGAGGAATTGTTGAGCAGTTCTTC.